The 6 T cell receptor beta chains below all came from one sample that was sequenced in a study of T-cell memory formation after mild COVID-19. TCRdb processed the 5' RACE reads anew with MiXCR; each CDR3 protein has one entry. The repertoire has approximately 290,000 distinct CDR3 sequences, approximately 16% of them found once; the top ten carry roughly 23%. Sequencing was done on a sample of PBMCs or a T cell subset sorted from them (not recorded which). All receptors derive from a man between 18 and 35 years old who had mild COVID-19 (a few samples of this study predate the infection). Cell type and time point are not known.

The V call is TRBV29-1, the J call TRBJ1-1, with TRBD1 matching over 11 bases. V lost 2 bases and J lost 3; bases outside the gene matches: 5. CDR1 SQVTM and CDR2 ANQGSEA come from the germline V gene. The CDR3 has 15 amino acids. As DNA, the CDR3 is TGCAGCGTTGAAAGGGGACAGGGGGTTCACACTGAAGCTTTCTTT. Translated, it gives CSVERGQGVHTEAFF.

This clonotype was counted ten times or more. This chain joins TRBV7-3 and TRBJ2-5; 12 nucleotides match TRBD2. The CDR3 covers 15 residues. Germline V CDR1 and CDR2: SGHTA, FQGTGA. Losses at the gene ends were 5 bases for V and 5 bases for J; bases not matched to a gene: 6. Written as DNA, the CDR3 is TGTGCCAGCAGCCTGCACGGGACTAGCGGGGAGACCCAGTACTTC. Translation: CASSLHGTSGETQYF.

The V and J genes are TRBV29-1 and TRBJ1-5; maybe TRBD1 (6 bases). Trimming removed 4 bases at V and 3 bases at J, with 10 bases between. The germline V gene encodes CDR1 SQVTM and CDR2 ANQGSEA. CDR3 size: 13 residues. CDR3 in amino acids: CSVADRYNQPQHF. The CDR3 region has the DNA TGCAGCGTTGCCGACAGGTACAATCAGCCCCAGCATTTT.

This clonotype was found a few times. The rearrangement joins TRBV7-2 to TRBJ2-1, with TRBD2 identical over 9 bases. The CDR3 is 15 amino acids. V shed 4 bases, J shed 4 bases, and the junction held 5 bases outside the gene matches. Germline CDR1 SGHTA, CDR2 FQGNSA. CDR3 amino acids: CASSSSGTRYNEQFF. CDR3 bases: TGTGCCAGCAGCTCTAGCGGGACCCGATACAATGAGCAGTTCTTC.

This clonotype appeared a single time. The V gene is TRBV4-1, the J gene TRBJ1-1; D possibly corresponds to TRBD1 (5 bases). The germline gives CDR1 MGHRA, CDR2 YSYEKL. Trimming pared 1 base from V and 0 bases from J, leaving 15 bases between. The CDR3 is 17 residues long. DNA for the CDR3: TGCGCCAGCAGCCAAGCCCCCCCGACAGTCATGAACACTGAAGCTTTCTTT. Amino acids: CASSQAPPTVMNTEAFF.

The genes are TRBV5-1 and TRBJ2-6; D is ambiguous. Deletions cut 6 bases from V and 6 bases from J, with 13 bases between. The CDR3 spans 14 residues. Germline assignment: CDR1 SGHRS and CDR2 YFSETQ. The CDR3 region has the DNA TGCGCCAGCACCCCCCCCTCGCAGGCCAACGTCCTGACTTTC. It specifies CASTPPSQANVLTF.